Presented here are 18 T cell receptor beta chains from one specimen sequenced in a study of CD8+CD57+ T cells in acquired aplastic anemia. CD8+CD57+ cell expansion, shown by flow cytometry, had occurred in the patients selected for sequencing. Genomic DNA was employed as the template in profiling TCR beta VDJ and CDR3. Using its own MiXCR run on the reads, TCRdb lists one record per CDR3 protein. The sample holds fewer than 250,000 distinct CDR3 sequences, around 43% seen once. The sample taken for sequencing was sorted CD4+, CD8+, or CD8+CD57+ T cells (not recorded which) from PBMCs. Receptors originate from a human donor with aplastic anemia.

This clonotype was detected only a few times. The chain recombines TRBV12-3 or TRBV12-4 with TRBJ1-2, with D unresolved. Deletions cut 5 bases from V and 8 bases from J, with 12 bases between. This CDR3 is 12 amino acids long. CDR3 DNA: TGTGCCAGCAGTCCGACGGTCTGGGGCTACACCTTC. Its translation: CASSPTVWGYTF.

This clonotype has more than one count but fewer than ten. The V and J genes are TRBV30 and TRBJ1-2, with a possible D match to TRBD1 (5 bases). Trimming cost V 4 bases and J 2 bases, with 17 bases left between them. CDR3 length equals 15 residues. The V gene's germline CDR1 is GTSNPN and CDR2 SVGIG (reference sequence). CDR3 sequence reads: CAWNGAASPNYGYTF. DNA of the CDR3: TGTGCCTGGAACGGGGCAGCCTCCCCCAACTATGGCTACACCTTC.

The chain recombines TRBV29-1 with TRBJ2-7; D remains ambiguous. The V end was cut by 3 bases, the J end by 0 bases, with 9 bases between. Germline V gene data show CDR1 as SQVTM and CDR2 as ANQGSEA. This CDR3 contains 13 residues. As DNA, the CDR3 is TGCAGCGTTGAGGTGGGCAACTCCTACGAGCAGTACTTC. It specifies CSVEVGNSYEQYF.

This clonotype was recorded at least ten times. The chain joins TRBV7-6 to TRBJ2-5; D is unresolved. The CDR3 spans 13 residues. Germline V CDR1 and CDR2: SGHVS, FNYEAQ. V was shortened by 5 bases and J by 3 bases, with 10 bases between the two germline ends. CDR3 amino acids: CASSERLEETQYF. The CDR3 DNA reads TGTGCCAGCAGCGAAAGACTGGAAGAGACCCAGTACTTC.

The chain links TRBV6-5 to TRBJ2-7, with D unresolved. This CDR3 comprises 14 residues. V was trimmed by 8 bases and J by 3 bases, leaving 17 bases between them. Germline assignment: CDR1 MNHEY and CDR2 SVGAGI. CDR3: CASGHGRRVYEQYF. The CDR3 DNA follows: TGTGCCAGCGGTCACGGGCGTCGGGTCTACGAGCAGTACTTC.

The chain couples TRBV7-2 to TRBJ2-7, with D possibly TRBD2 on 5 matching bases. With 6 bases removed from V and 9 bases from J, the gap between germline ends came to 21 bases. Germline-derived CDR1 and CDR2 are SGHTA and FQGNSA. The CDR3 totals 14 residues. The CDR3 bases are TGTGCCAGCAGTGGACGGGGTTTGGGGTATGGGCAGTACTTC. Amino acid sequence: CASSGRGLGYGQYF.

The chain recombines TRBV7-3 with TRBJ1-5, with TRBD1 matching over 7 bases. V trimming: 4 bases; J trimming: 2 bases; junction bases outside the gene matches: 2. The CDR3 consists of 14 residues. Germline V lookup: CDR1 SGHTA, CDR2 FQGTGA. CDR3 nucleotides: TGTGCCAGCAGCTCGACAGGGCGCAATCAGCCCCAGCATTTT. This encodes CASSSTGRNQPQHF. Full variable domain (outside the CDR3, taken from reference TRBV7-3 and TRBJ1-5): GAGVSQTPSNKVTEKGKYVELRCDPISGHTALYWYRQSLGQGPEFLIYFQGTGAADDSGLPNDRFFAVRPEGSVSTLKIQRTERGDSAVYLCASSSTGRNQPQHFGDGTRLSIL.

This clonotype was observed many times. The chain combines TRBV9 with TRBJ1-2, with 9 bases identical to TRBD1. From germline, CDR1 is SGDLS and CDR2 YYNGEE. The J segment lost 2 bases and the V segment lost 4 bases, leaving 12 bases of the junction unmatched. The CDR3 extends over 17 amino acids. CDR3 sequence: CASSPPGTGHPNYGYTF. In nucleotides, the CDR3 is TGTGCCAGCAGCCCCCCCGGGACAGGGCACCCCAACTATGGCTACACCTTC.

The CDR3 sequence: CASSARGPQENSPLHF. The CDR3 nucleotides are TGTGCCAGCAGTGCCCGGGGACCCCAGGAGAATTCACCCCTCCACTTT. This chain joins TRBV25-1 and TRBJ1-6; D might be TRBD1 (5 bases). The V gene's germline CDR1 is MGHDK and CDR2 SYGVNS. V was pared by 4 bases and J by 7 bases, with 17 bases between. This CDR3 has 16 residues.

Of note for this clonotype: At one end the junction does not follow the germline gene, possibly because of a read error. The chain couples TRBV6-5 to TRBJ1-1, with D possibly being TRBD1 (6 bases). This CDR3 region has 14 residues. Per the germline V gene, CDR1 is MNHEY and CDR2 is SVGAGI. In DNA, the CDR3 is TGTGCCAGCAGTTTGGGGGGGCGGGACACTGAAGCTCTCTTT. Its translation is CASSLGGRDTEALF.

CDR3 sequence: CSVADSKNTEAFF. CDR3 in DNA: TGCAGCGTTGCGGACAGCAAAAACACTGAAGCTTTCTTT. The chain combines TRBV29-1 with TRBJ1-1; tentative D call: TRBD1 (6 bases). The CDR3 covers 13 residues. V lost 4 bases, J lost 2 bases, and 11 bases lay in between. In germline, CDR1 is SQVTM, CDR2 ANQGSEA. The complete variable domain, with remaining parts taken from reference TRBV29-1 and TRBJ1-1, reads SAVISQKPSRDICQRGTSLTIQCQVDSQVTMMFWYRQQPGQSLTLIATANQGSEATYESGFVIDKFPISRPNLTFSTLTVSNMSPEDSSIYLCSVADSKNTEAFFGQGTRLTVV.

Concerning this clonotype itself: The conserved phenylalanine or tryptophan normally closing the CDR3 is absent here, so this likely arose from a read error. V is TRBV7-6 and J is TRBJ1-6; D unclear. This CDR3 contains 17 residues. The germline gives CDR1 SGHVS, CDR2 FNYEAQ. CDR3 nucleotide sequence: TGTGCCAGCAGCACTCACAGCGATCGCTCCTATAATTCGCCCCTCCACCTT. This encodes CASSTHSDRSYNSPLHL.

The sample holds many counts of this clonotype. This chain links TRBV29-1 with TRBJ2-2; TRBD2 is a possible D gene (5 bases). This CDR3 spans 15 amino acids. Germline-derived CDR1 and CDR2 are SQVTM and ANQGSEA. The V end lost 5 bases, the J end lost 0 bases, and 13 bases lay between the germline ends. DNA for the CDR3: TGCAGCGTTACACGAAGCGGAACGAACACCGGGGAGCTGTTTTTT. It specifies CSVTRSGTNTGELFF.

This clonotype was counted ten times or more. The chain couples TRBV10-3 to TRBJ2-1; D remains ambiguous. V lost 10 bases to trimming and J lost 6 bases, with 10 bases between them. This CDR3 has 11 residues. Germline V gene sequence: CDR1 ENHRY, CDR2 SYGVKD. The CDR3 nucleotides read TGTGCCACCGAAGGAGCCAATGAGCAGTTCTTC. Translation gives CATEGANEQFF.

This rearrangement joins TRBV2 to TRBJ2-7; D perhaps matches TRBD2 (6 bases). There are 15 residues in the CDR3. Between the trimmed V and J ends, which lost 4 bases and 6 bases, there was a span of 19 bases. The germline CDR1 and CDR2 sequences are SNHLY and FYNNEI. The CDR3 coding sequence is TGTGCCAGCAGTGCCGATGGAGGGGTTGCGCGCGAGCAGTACTTC. Translated: CASSADGGVAREQYF.

The chain carries TRBV19 and TRBJ1-1; TRBD1 agrees at 11 bases. V shed 6 bases, J shed 4 bases, and the junction held 4 bases outside the gene matches. CDR1 LNHDA and CDR2 SQIVND come from the germline V gene (reference sequence). The CDR3 contains 14 residues. The CDR3: CASSGTGGVTEAFF. CDR3 DNA sequence: TGTGCCAGTAGCGGGACAGGGGGAGTCACTGAAGCTTTCTTT.

In its sample, this clonotype was seen many times. The V and J genes are TRBV19 and TRBJ2-2; D remains ambiguous. Germline CDR1 reads LNHDA; CDR2 reads SQIVND (reference sequence). This CDR3 spans 15 amino acids. Trimming took off 2 bases at V and 7 bases at J, with 14 bases between the two ends. The DNA for the CDR3 is TGTGCCAGTAGTATAAGTTCCAGCTCCGGCGGGGAGCTGTTTTTT. This codes for CASSISSSSGGELFF.

Turning to this clonotype: The junction and the germline gene differ at one end; a read error may be behind it. The chain couples TRBV5-1 to TRBJ2-3, with D tentatively TRBD2 (6 bases). The CDR3 sequence is 14 residues long. The germline V gene encodes CDR1 SGHRS and CDR2 YFSETQ. CDR3 in amino acids: CAGSWKGRTDTQYF. CDR3 DNA sequence: TGCGCCGGCAGCTGGAAGGGGAGGACAGATACGCAGTATTTT.